Each of the 2 T cell receptor beta chains below was sequenced from the same sample in a study of blood T cell repertoires in COVID-19. Using immunoSEQ multiplex PCR, the repertoire was profiled, and TCRdb retains in-frame clones only, with some absent. The sample consists of 150,000 to 250,000 clones, roughly 90% of them appearing once. Sequencing input: PBMCs or T cells enriched from blood (not recorded which). These receptors came from a woman aged 25 to 39 who had recovered from COVID-19.

This sequence joins TRBV11-3 and TRBJ1-2, with D uncertain. CDR1 and CDR2 (germline): SGHNT, YENEEA. V gave up 1 base and J gave up 0 bases, with 15 bases separating them. The CDR3 totals 17 residues. In DNA, the CDR3 is TGTGCCAGCAGCTTAGGGTTTGTGGGCCAAGCTAACTATGGCTACACCTTC. It translates to CASSLGFVGQANYGYTF.

This clone was seen ten or more times. The gene calls are TRBV7-9 and TRBJ2-5, with 14 bases matching TRBD2. Germline CDR1 reads SEHNR; CDR2 reads FQNEAQ (reference sequence). This CDR3 spans 15 amino acids. V shed 4 bases and J 5 bases; nucleotides not matched to a gene: 3. CDR3 nucleotide sequence: TGTGCCAGCAGCTCGGGACTAGCGGGAGTCGAGACCCAGTACTTC. This gives the protein CASSSGLAGVETQYF.